What follows are 29 T cell receptor beta chains derived from one specimen sequenced in a study of vaccination effects on CD4 cells after COVID-19. The authors isolated CD4+ T cells after nine to eleven days of culture. Either the BNT162b2 or mRNA-1273 vaccine was given to participants in two doses. Clones were sequenced by immunoSEQ multiplex PCR, and TCRdb holds only the in-frame ones, with some missing. This table holds around 47,000 clones, 72% found once. No antigen has been assigned to these receptors. Sequencing used CD4+ T cells from PBMCs cultured without peptide, obtained after COVID-19 vaccination. These receptor sequences come from a human donor who received a COVID-19 vaccine.

This clone was detected once. The V and J genes are TRBV27 and TRBJ2-3, with 7 bases lining up with TRBD2. In germline, CDR1 is MNHEY, CDR2 SMNVEV (reference sequence). Unmatched junction bases numbered 9, after V lost 5 bases and J lost 1 base. The CDR3 consists of 16 residues. The CDR3: CASSPSSGQRTDTQYF. As DNA, the CDR3 is TGTGCCAGCAGTCCCTCTAGCGGCCAACGCACAGATACGCAGTATTTT.

This clone has only a few counts. This rearrangement joins TRBV27 to TRBJ1-2; no clear D gene. CDR1 is MNHEY and CDR2 is SMNVEV in the germline V gene (reference sequence). With 3 bases removed from V and 4 bases from J, the gap between germline ends came to 21 bases. The CDR3 extends over 17 amino acids. The chain's CDR3 is CASSLSEATLQPYGYTF. CDR3 coding DNA: TGTGCCAGCAGTTTGTCGGAGGCGACTCTGCAACCCTATGGCTACACCTTC.

The rearrangement links TRBV4-2 to TRBJ1-4; 8 bases are a match to TRBD1. The V gene's germline CDR1 is LGHNA and CDR2 YNFKEQ. V trimming: 1 base; J trimming: 7 bases; junction bases outside the gene matches: 5. This CDR3 region has 15 residues. CDR3 coding DNA: TGTGCCAGCAGCCAAGGGGAGACAGGGGCTGAAAAACTGTTTTTT. Translating gives CASSQGETGAEKLFF.

This chain links TRBV4-1 with TRBJ1-2, with 12 bases fitting TRBD1. Per germline, CDR1 MGHRA and CDR2 YSYEKL. The ends lost 0 bases at V and 7 bases at J; junction bases unmatched: 6. This CDR3 has 16 residues. The CDR3 here is CASSQDGTGGFSGYTF. DNA of the CDR3: TGCGCCAGCAGCCAAGATGGGACAGGGGGCTTCTCTGGCTACACCTTC.

The V and J genes are TRBV7-9 and TRBJ2-3; 9 nucleotides align to TRBD2. Germline V gene lookup returns CDR1 SEHNR and CDR2 FQNEAQ (reference sequence). The ends lost 5 bases at V and 3 bases at J; junction bases unmatched: 12. CDR3 length: 17 residues. CDR3 sequence reads: CASSTPVASGGTDTQYF. The CDR3 nucleotides are TGTGCCAGCAGCACCCCGGTGGCGAGCGGGGGGACAGATACGCAGTATTTT.

This clone occurred a few times. The chain links TRBV3-1 (or the pseudogene TRBV3-2) to TRBJ1-2, with D possibly TRBD1 on 5 matching bases. The CDR3 length is 15 residues. The germline CDR1 and CDR2 sequences are LGHDT and YNNKEL (reference sequence). V shed 2 bases and J shed 5 bases, with 15 bases lying between them. CDR3 bases: TGTGCCAGCAGCCAATCTCCCGGGGGAGGGTATGGCTACACCTTC. Translation: CASSQSPGGGYGYTF.

The V gene is TRBV5-6, the J gene TRBJ1-3; D remains ambiguous. V dropped 4 bases and J dropped 6 bases, with 14 bases sitting between them. Germline CDR1 reads SGHDT; CDR2 reads YYEEEE. This CDR3 has 14 residues. CDR3 sequence reads: CASSPRGKENTIYF. The CDR3, as DNA: TGTGCCAGCAGCCCCCGGGGAAAAGAAAACACCATATATTTT.

The chain is built from TRBV10-1 and TRBJ2-5, with D perhaps matching TRBD2 (6 bases). V lost 7 bases to trimming and J lost 1 base, with 16 bases between them. CDR1 and CDR2 from the germline V gene are WNHNN and SYGVQD (reference sequence). This CDR3 contains 15 residues. Written as DNA, the CDR3 is TGCGCCAGCAAGGGAGGTCTTTTCTCCCAAGAGACCCAGTACTTC. Amino acid sequence: CASKGGLFSQETQYF.

The CDR3 sequence: CASRPRYKREELATQYF. In DNA, the CDR3 is TGCGCCAGCAGGCCAAGATACAAAAGGGAGGAGCTGGCTACGCAGTATTTT. This chain joins TRBV4-1 and TRBJ2-3, with D perhaps TRBD2 (6 bases). The length of the CDR3 is 17 residues. Trimming removed 6 bases from V and 8 bases from J, with 27 bases in between. The V gene's germline CDR1 is MGHRA and CDR2 YSYEKL.

The rearrangement links TRBV11-2 to TRBJ2-3; D might be TRBD1 (5 bases). The CDR3 is made up of 14 amino acids. V lost 2 bases to trimming and J lost 4 bases, with 10 bases between them. The germline V gene has CDR1 SGHAT and CDR2 FQNNGV. The CDR3 sequence is CASSLQGSADTQYF. The CDR3 DNA is TGTGCCAGCAGCTTACAGGGTTCGGCAGATACGCAGTATTTT.

The V and J genes are TRBV27 and TRBJ1-1; D remains unclear. V was cut by 7 bases and J by 3 bases, with 12 bases left in between. Germline CDR1 and CDR2: MNHEY and SMNVEV (reference sequence). This CDR3 region has 13 residues. In DNA form, the CDR3 reads TGTGCCAGCAAATCCCAAGTCGACACTGAAGCTTTCTTT. It codes for CASKSQVDTEAFF.

This clone was found once. This chain joins TRBV6-5 and TRBJ2-5, with 9 bases identical to TRBD1. V lost 6 bases to trimming and J lost 7 bases; unmatched junction nucleotides: 12. This CDR3 has 15 amino acids. Germline CDR1 is MNHEY and CDR2 is SVGAGI. The CDR3 region is CASSVGQGSSPTQYF. CDR3 DNA sequence: TGTGCCAGCAGCGTGGGACAGGGCTCCTCTCCGACCCAGTACTTC.

The table lists this clone with a count of one. V gene TRBV11-2 combines with J gene TRBJ2-3, with D uncertain. Trimming cost V 0 bases and J 8 bases, with 21 bases left between them. This CDR3 has 17 amino acids. The germline gives CDR1 SGHAT, CDR2 FQNNGV. CDR3 in amino acids: CASSLDGLGSFPATQYF. The CDR3 nucleotides read TGTGCCAGCAGCTTAGACGGTCTGGGTTCCTTTCCAGCTACGCAGTATTTT.

The chain has TRBV5-1 and TRBJ2-5; 10 nucleotides align to TRBD1. Per the germline V gene, CDR1 is SGHRS and CDR2 is YFSETQ. Trimming took 2 bases from V and 5 from J; bases not matched to a gene: 9. This CDR3 is 16 amino acids long. CDR3 amino acids: CASSFTGTGAGETQYF. As DNA, the CDR3 is TGCGCCAGCAGCTTCACCGGGACAGGGGCTGGGGAGACCCAGTACTTC.

The genes are TRBV4-1 and TRBJ1-5; D may be TRBD1 (5 bases). The V end was cut by 0 bases, the J end by 9 bases, with 9 bases between. The CDR3 is 13 residues long. Germline CDR1 reads MGHRA; CDR2 reads YSYEKL. This CDR3 is CASSQELGGPQHF. CDR3 in DNA: TGCGCCAGCAGCCAAGAGTTGGGGGGGCCCCAGCATTTT.

CDR3 protein: CASIVKANYGYTF. The CDR3 DNA follows: TGTGCCAGCATTGTAAAAGCTAACTATGGCTACACCTTC. V and J are TRBV12-3 or TRBV12-4 and TRBJ1-2; no firm D call. The germline V and J ends were trimmed by 7 bases and 0 bases, with 9 bases remaining between them. The CDR3 consists of 13 residues.

The chain combines TRBV19 with TRBJ2-1; D might be TRBD2 (5 bases). The CDR3 is 17 amino acids. Germline CDR1 reads LNHDA; CDR2 reads SQIVND (reference sequence). Trimming shortened V by 4 bases and J by 8 bases, and 24 bases separated the two germline ends. The CDR3 here is CASSTFIVTSLFDEQFF. The CDR3 DNA reads TGTGCCAGTAGTACATTCATCGTTACTAGTCTGTTCGATGAGCAGTTCTTC.

The chain is built from TRBV7-9 and TRBJ1-4; perhaps TRBD1 as D (5 bases). V was shortened by 1 base and J by 7 bases, with 10 bases between the two germline ends. CDR1 and CDR2 from the germline V gene are SEHNR and FQNEAQ (reference sequence). The CDR3 spans 14 residues. The CDR3 region is CASSLVGGTEKLFF. CDR3 bases: TGTGCCAGCAGCTTAGTCGGGGGAACTGAAAAACTGTTTTTT. Together with reference TRBV7-9 and TRBJ1-4, the CDR3 gives the full variable domain: DTGVSQNPRHKITKRGQNVTFRCDPISEHNRLYWYRQTLGQGPEFLTYFQNEAQLEKSRLLSDRFSAERPKGSFSTLEIQRTEQGDSAMYLCASSLVGGTEKLFFGSGTQLSVL.

The rearrangement joins TRBV3-1 (or the pseudogene TRBV3-2) to TRBJ1-1; no firm D call. The CDR3 contains 13 residues. CDR1 is LGHDT, CDR2 YNNKEL, per germline (reference sequence). V was pared by 0 bases and J by 12 bases, with 14 bases between. CDR3 sequence: CASSQDFPAAPFF. The CDR3 nucleotides read TGTGCCAGCAGCCAAGATTTCCCCGCCGCACCTTTCTTT.

The CDR3 coding sequence is TGCGCCAGCAGCCGAGCTCAGCGGGGGGGGCGAGAGACCCAGTACTTC. As protein: CASSRAQRGGRETQYF. The chain couples TRBV4-1 to TRBJ2-5, with TRBD2 matching over 10 bases. V trimming: 4 bases; J trimming: 4 bases; junction bases outside the gene matches: 9. The CDR3 is 16 amino acids. CDR1 is MGHRA and CDR2 is YSYEKL in the germline V gene.

V is TRBV19 and J is TRBJ2-3, with 11 bases matching TRBD2. This CDR3 region has 16 residues. V was pared by 5 bases and J by 5 bases, with 9 bases of the junction left unmatched. Per germline, CDR1 LNHDA and CDR2 SQIVND (reference sequence). CDR3 nucleotide sequence: TGTGCCAGTAGTCTCCCGACTAGCGGGGTTAGAGATACGCAGTATTTT. It is translated as CASSLPTSGVRDTQYF.

V is TRBV6-5 and J is TRBJ1-1, with TRBD1 identical over 11 bases. Per the germline V gene, CDR1 is MNHEY and CDR2 is SVGAGI. The CDR3 has 15 amino acids. The V gene end was trimmed by 2 bases and the J gene end by 2 bases; junction bases not matched to a gene: 1. The CDR3 protein is CASSYRTGGNTEAFF. Written as DNA, the CDR3 is TGTGCCAGCAGTTACCGGACAGGGGGCAACACTGAAGCTTTCTTT.

The chain couples TRBV19 to TRBJ2-2; D might be TRBD1 or TRBD2, each matching 5 bases. The CDR3 has 16 amino acids. The V gene lost 3 bases and the J gene lost 4 bases, with 15 bases spanning the gap. CDR1 and CDR2 (germline): LNHDA, SQIVND (reference sequence). The CDR3 spells CASSIYAGSGTGELFF. CDR3 in DNA: TGTGCCAGTAGTATTTATGCAGGGAGCGGCACCGGGGAGCTGTTTTTT.

This clone has just one count. The chain employs TRBV6-6 and TRBJ2-1; 10 bases are a match to TRBD2. CDR3 length: 16 residues. Germline CDR1 MNHNY, CDR2 SVGAGI (reference sequence). Trimming removed 6 bases from V and 2 bases from J; junction bases left unmatched: 7. CDR3 region: CASSPLAGVPYNEQFF. As DNA, the CDR3 is TGTGCCAGCAGCCCCCTAGCGGGAGTGCCCTACAATGAGCAGTTCTTC.

The V and J genes are TRBV5-4 and TRBJ2-3; 9 bases agree with TRBD2. Germline V lookup: CDR1 SGHNT, CDR2 YYREEE (reference sequence). J lost 2 bases, V lost 3 bases, and 4 bases had no gene match. This CDR3 has 15 residues. The CDR3 reads CASSSLAGSTDTQYF. As DNA, the CDR3 is TGTGCCAGCAGCTCCCTAGCGGGATCCACAGATACGCAGTATTTT.

The chain combines TRBV7-9 with TRBJ1-1; tentative D call: TRBD1 (5 bases). The CDR3 is 13 amino acids. Trimming stripped 7 bases from V and 3 bases from J, with 12 bases between. Germline CDR1 SEHNR, CDR2 FQNEAQ (reference sequence). The CDR3 protein is CASTPDTYTEAFF. CDR3 sequence (DNA): TGTGCCAGCACCCCGGACACTTACACTGAAGCTTTCTTT.

CDR3 nucleotides: TGTGCCAGCGGAATGGACAGTAACTATGGCTACACCTTC. Translated: CASGMDSNYGYTF. The V gene is TRBV6-5, the J gene TRBJ1-2; D might be TRBD1 (6 bases). The germline V and J ends were trimmed by 8 bases and 1 base, with 11 bases remaining between them. Germline-derived CDR1 and CDR2 are MNHEY and SVGAGI. CDR3 length equals 13 residues.

The rearrangement joins TRBV3-1 (or the pseudogene TRBV3-2) to TRBJ1-1; D unresolved. The CDR3 has 14 amino acids. V dropped 5 bases and J dropped 1 base, with 11 bases sitting between them. Germline V CDR1 and CDR2: LGHDT, YNNKEL (reference sequence). CDR3 sequence (DNA): TGTGCCAGCAGCTACATTGTCGGGAACACTGAAGCTTTCTTT. This sequence encodes CASSYIVGNTEAFF.

This clone was counted only a few times. This sequence joins TRBV6-1 and TRBJ1-2; 7 positions agree with TRBD1. Germline CDR1 and CDR2: MNHNS and SASEGT. The CDR3 spans 14 residues. Unmatched junction bases numbered 7, after V lost 2 bases and J lost 7 bases. The CDR3 loop is CASSERWGQRGYTF. The DNA for the CDR3 is TGTGCCAGCAGTGAAAGATGGGGACAGCGTGGCTACACCTTC.